In this sample, the clone carrying this T cell receptor (beta chain) turned up a few times. The antigen is unknown. This sample was taken from a study of T cells after yellow fever vaccination. Study-wide background: In the case of low-cell-number fractions, SMART-Seq v4 Ultra Low Input was used for preparation.

TCRdb re-called the 5' RACE reads through MiXCR, storing one row per CDR3 protein. This sample has 300,000 to 400,000 distinct CDR3 sequences, with 8% to 9.5% found just once. Germline V lookup: CDR1 LNHDA, CDR2 SQIVND (reference sequence). The ends were cut back, 7 bases at V and 5 bases at J, with 11 bases in the middle. The CDR3 has 12 amino acids. Study-wide points: Though it reached lower strength, the secondary response hit its peak faster, day 5 versus 15.

The rearrangement uses TRBV19 and TRBJ1-1; tentative D call: TRBD1 (6 bases). This receptor was taken from a man younger than 30 who received the YFV17D yellow fever vaccine. Sequencing was performed on PBMCs, taken roughly seven weeks after the first yellow fever vaccination. The CDR3 sequence is CASNEGETEAFF. For the CDR3, the DNA is TGTGCCAGTAATGAGGGGGAGACTGAAGCTTTCTTT.